This TCR beta chain was captured by sequencing in a study of T-cell memory formation after mild COVID-19. Whole-study findings and limits: The authors left the SARS-CoV-2 specificity of second-wave clones peaking on day 37 unconfirmed. The study detected some responding clones in pre-infection memory, suggesting cross-reactive memory joined. CD4+ contracting clones were found mainly in CM and EM, and CD8+ ones in EMRA.

Using its own MiXCR run on the 5' RACE reads, TCRdb lists one record per CDR3 protein. The table lists 290,000 or so distinct CDR3 sequences, roughly 19% of them singletons. In the case of this clonotype: No antigen is known for it.

Germline CDR1 is SEHNR and CDR2 is FQNEAQ (reference sequence). J gave up 3 bases and V 2 bases, and 13 bases lay outside the gene matches. CDR3 length equals 18 residues. Material for sequencing was PBMCs or a T cell subset sorted from them (not recorded which). The receptor comes from a man aged 18 to 30 who had mild COVID-19 (a few samples of this study predate the infection). Cell type and time point are not known. The rearrangement joins TRBV7-9 to TRBJ1-2, with 9 bases matching TRBD1. The CDR3 sequence: CASSLTLIGDREDYGYTF. CDR3 DNA sequence: TGTGCCAGCAGCTTAACCCTGATTGGGGACAGGGAGGACTATGGCTACACCTTC.